The rows below give T cell receptor beta chains drawn from one sample of a study of T cell responses to AZD1222 COVID-19 vaccine. Produced via immunoSEQ multiplex PCR; TCRdb's table is partial and in-frame only. The sample records 120,000 to 150,000 clones, 70% to 90% being singletons. The sequencing used peripheral blood, collected on day 0 of AZD1222 vaccination. The receptor set was obtained from an adult in good health. Both conserved end residues are part of each CDR3. Fields, in order: J gene, V gene, clone size, D gene, CDR3 protein, CDR3 DNA. The D gene is left open where the match is weak. Only some rows state a clone size, as once, few, many or a class for expanded clones.

TRBJ2-3 | TRBV30 | . | . | CAWGDGSDTQYF | TGTGCCTGGGGCGACGGGTCAGATACGCAGTATTTT
TRBJ1-6 | TRBV4-3 | . | . | CASSQEWGRFYSPLHF | TGCGCCAGCAGCCAAGAGTGGGGGAGGTTCTATTCACCCCTCCACTTT
TRBJ2-3 | TRBV28 | . | TRBD1 | CASSSTGIGNTQYF | TGTGCCAGCAGTTCGACAGGGATTGGGAATACGCAGTATTTT
TRBJ2-2 | TRBV10-3 | . | . | CAISDGTGELFF | TGTGCCATCAGTGACGGGACCGGGGAGCTGTTTTTT
TRBJ2-3 | TRBV10-3 | . | TRBD1 | CATGQGSTDTQYF | TGTGCCACAGGACAGGGTAGCACAGATACGCAGTATTTT
TRBJ1-1 | TRBV14 | . | . | CASSQAVRILMNTEAFF | TGTGCCAGCAGCCAAGCGGTCCGGATATTAATGAACACTGAAGCTTTCTTT
TRBJ2-7 | TRBV9 | . | . | CASSVGTDSYEQYF | TGTGCCAGCAGCGTAGGAACAGACTCCTACGAGCAGTACTTC
TRBJ1-6 | TRBV25-1 | . | . | CASSVVGDSPLHF | TGTGCCAGCAGTGTAGTAGGGGATTCACCCCTCCACTTT
TRBJ2-1 | TRBV9 | . | . | CASSVGSSSYNEQFF | TGTGCCAGCAGCGTGGGTTCCAGCTCCTACAATGAGCAGTTCTTC
TRBJ2-7 | TRBV11-2 | . | . | CASSLDRDRDYEQYF | TGTGCCAGCAGCTTAGATCGGGACCGCGACTACGAGCAGTACTTC
TRBJ2-3 | TRBV6-2/TRBV6-3 | . | . | CASSSTGARGDTQYF | TGTGCCAGCAGTTCTACGGGAGCAAGGGGGGATACGCAGTATTTT
TRBJ1-2 | TRBV6-5 | . | . | CASSYRGGHYGYTF | TGTGCCAGCAGTTACCGTGGGGGGCACTATGGCTACACCTTC
TRBJ1-2 | TRBV10-1 | . | . | CASSGGAYGYTF | TGCGCCAGCAGTGGAGGAGCCTATGGCTACACCTTC
TRBJ2-5 | TRBV7-9 | . | TRBD2 | CASSFLAGELQETQYF | TGTGCCAGCAGCTTCCTAGCGGGAGAACTTCAAGAGACCCAGTACTTC
TRBJ2-5 | TRBV20-1 | few | . | CSARAETQYF | TGCAGTGCCAGAGCAGAGACCCAGTACTTC
TRBJ2-1 | TRBV9 | . | . | CASSTTGYPNEQFF | TGTGCCAGCAGCACTACAGGGTACCCGAATGAGCAGTTCTTC
TRBJ1-6 | TRBV7-2 | . | TRBD1 | CASSLWGQGNSPLHF | TGTGCCAGCAGCTTATGGGGACAGGGAAATTCACCCCTCCACTTT
TRBJ2-4 | TRBV19 | . | TRBD2 | CASSILAGQAKNIQYF | TGTGCCAGTAGTATTCTAGCGGGGCAAGCCAAAAACATTCAGTACTTC
TRBJ2-2 | TRBV28 | . | TRBD2 | CASSPPGLAGKDRELFF | TGTGCCAGCAGTCCACCCGGACTAGCGGGCAAGGACCGGGAGCTGTTTTTT
TRBJ1-1 | TRBV29-1 | . | TRBD1 | CSVETGENTEAFF | TGCAGCGTTGAGACAGGGGAGAACACTGAAGCTTTCTTT
TRBJ1-2 | TRBV29-1 | once | TRBD1 | CSARQGARFGYTF | TGCAGCGCCAGACAGGGGGCGCGTTTTGGCTACACCTTC
TRBJ1-4 | TRBV12-3/TRBV12-4 | . | . | CASSLAGTEKLFF | TGTGCCAGCAGTTTAGCTGGGACTGAAAAACTGTTTTTT
TRBJ1-5 | TRBV19 | . | . | CASGRVGESNQPQHF | TGTGCCAGTGGGCGAGTGGGGGAGAGCAATCAGCCCCAGCATTTT
TRBJ2-7 | TRBV5-6 | . | TRBD2 | CASSFRLAAYEQYF | TGTGCCAGCAGCTTCCGACTAGCGGCCTACGAGCAGTACTTC
TRBJ2-2 | TRBV28 | . | TRBD2 | CASNALGLAAFTGELFF | TGTGCCAGCAACGCCCTAGGACTAGCGGCTTTCACCGGGGAGCTGTTTTTT
TRBJ2-7 | TRBV5-1 | few | TRBD2 | CASSLRAGVRHEQYF | TGCGCCAGCAGCTTGCGAGCGGGAGTCCGACACGAGCAGTACTTC
TRBJ2-1 | TRBV7-9 | . | . | CASSLVVYNEQFF | TGTGCCAGCAGCTTAGTCGTGTACAATGAGCAGTTCTTC
TRBJ2-1 | TRBV10-3 | once | TRBD2 | CAISDSGTSGTRSYNEQFF | TGTGCCATCAGTGATTCCGGGACTAGCGGGACCCGCTCCTACAATGAGCAGTTCTTC
TRBJ1-2 | TRBV11-2 | . | . | CASSLWSNYGYTF | TGTGCCAGCAGCTTATGGTCTAACTATGGCTACACCTTC
TRBJ2-7 | TRBV4-1 | . | TRBD2 | CASSPSGRAYEQYF | TGCGCCAGCAGTCCTAGCGGGAGGGCCTACGAGCAGTACTTC
TRBJ2-2 | TRBV28 | . | TRBD1 | CASSFWDREIGELFF | TGTGCCAGCAGTTTCTGGGACAGGGAGATCGGGGAGCTGTTTTTT
TRBJ1-2 | TRBV5-4 | . | . | CASSLIEPMSGYTF | TGTGCCAGCAGCTTGATAGAACCAATGTCAGGCTACACCTTC
TRBJ1-5 | TRBV30 | . | . | CAWSDPQQDGNQPQHF | TGTGCCTGGAGTGACCCCCAACAGGACGGTAATCAGCCCCAGCATTTT
TRBJ1-1 | TRBV19 | once | . | CASSIGQLVHTEAFF | TGTGCCAGTAGTATCGGCCAATTAGTACACACTGAAGCTTTCTTT
TRBJ2-7 | TRBV28 | . | TRBD1 | CASTGDEQYF | TGTGCCAGTACAGGGGACGAGCAGTACTTC
TRBJ1-6 | TRBV30 | . | TRBD1 | CAWTGTGVSPLHF | TGTGCCTGGACCGGGACAGGGGTCTCACCCCTCCACTTT
TRBJ2-3 | TRBV9 | once | TRBD2 | CASSAASGRTDTQYF | TGTGCCAGCAGCGCCGCTAGCGGTCGCACAGATACGCAGTATTTT